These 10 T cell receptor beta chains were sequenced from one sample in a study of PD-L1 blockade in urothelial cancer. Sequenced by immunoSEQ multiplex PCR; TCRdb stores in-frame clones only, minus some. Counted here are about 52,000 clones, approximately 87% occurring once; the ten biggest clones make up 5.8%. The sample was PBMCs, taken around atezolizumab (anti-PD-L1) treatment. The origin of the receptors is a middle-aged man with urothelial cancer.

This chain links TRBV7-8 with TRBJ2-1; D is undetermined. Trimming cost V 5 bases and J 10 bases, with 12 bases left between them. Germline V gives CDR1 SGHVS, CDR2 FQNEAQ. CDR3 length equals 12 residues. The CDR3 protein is CASSPNSKEQFF. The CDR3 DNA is TGTGCCAGCAGCCCCAACTCCAAAGAGCAGTTCTTC.

In nucleotides, the CDR3 is TGTGCCAGCAGCTTGAGGATGGAAGCCGGACTAGAAGCTTTCTTT. Protein sequence: CASSLRMEAGLEAFF. The chain recombines TRBV11-2 with TRBJ1-1; the D is unclear. The CDR3 extends over 15 amino acids. With 3 bases removed from V and 8 bases from J, the gap between germline ends came to 19 bases. Germline values: CDR1 SGHAT, CDR2 FQNNGV.

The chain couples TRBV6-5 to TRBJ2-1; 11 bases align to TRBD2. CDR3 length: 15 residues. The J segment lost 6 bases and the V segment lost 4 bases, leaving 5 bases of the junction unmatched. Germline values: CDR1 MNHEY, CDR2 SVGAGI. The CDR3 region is CASSSLAGGLNEQFF. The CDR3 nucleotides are TGTGCCAGCAGTTCCCTAGCGGGAGGTCTCAATGAGCAGTTCTTC.

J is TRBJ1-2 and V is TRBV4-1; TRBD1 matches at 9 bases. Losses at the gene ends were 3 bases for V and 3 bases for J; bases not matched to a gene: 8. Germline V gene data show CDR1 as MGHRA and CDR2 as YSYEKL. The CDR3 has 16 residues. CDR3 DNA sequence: TGCGCCAGCAGCCATCTTCCGGGACAGGGTCACTATGGCTACACCTTC. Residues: CASSHLPGQGHYGYTF.

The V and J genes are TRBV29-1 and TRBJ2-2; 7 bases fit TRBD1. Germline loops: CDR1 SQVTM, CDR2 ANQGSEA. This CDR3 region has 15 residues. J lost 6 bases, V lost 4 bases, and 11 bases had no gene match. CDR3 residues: CSVGGWDRLAGELFF. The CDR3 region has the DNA TGCAGCGTTGGAGGTTGGGACAGATTAGCCGGGGAGCTGTTTTTT.

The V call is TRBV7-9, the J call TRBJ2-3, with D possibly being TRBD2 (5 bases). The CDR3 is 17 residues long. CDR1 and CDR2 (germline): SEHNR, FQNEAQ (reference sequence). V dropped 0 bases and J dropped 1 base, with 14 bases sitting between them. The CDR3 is CASSLALGSDRTDTQYF. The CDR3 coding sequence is TGTGCCAGCAGCTTAGCGTTAGGGAGCGACCGCACAGATACGCAGTATTTT.

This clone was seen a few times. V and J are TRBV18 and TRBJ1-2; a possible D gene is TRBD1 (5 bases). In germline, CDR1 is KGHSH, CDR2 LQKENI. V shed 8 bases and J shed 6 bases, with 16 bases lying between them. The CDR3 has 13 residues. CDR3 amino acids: CASALGQMDGYTF. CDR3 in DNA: TGTGCCAGCGCCCTGGGGCAAATGGATGGCTACACCTTC.

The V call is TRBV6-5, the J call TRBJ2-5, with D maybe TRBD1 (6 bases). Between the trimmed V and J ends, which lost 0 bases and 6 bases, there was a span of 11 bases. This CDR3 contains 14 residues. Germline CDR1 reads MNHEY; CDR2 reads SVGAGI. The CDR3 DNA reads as TGTGCCAGCAGTTACTCGAAGCAGGGGCAGACCCAGTACTTC. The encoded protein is CASSYSKQGQTQYF.

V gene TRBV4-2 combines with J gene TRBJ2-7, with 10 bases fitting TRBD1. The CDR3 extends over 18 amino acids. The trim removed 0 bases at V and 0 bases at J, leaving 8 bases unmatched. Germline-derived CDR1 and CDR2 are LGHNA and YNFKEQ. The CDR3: CASSQDAGGQGVSYEQYF. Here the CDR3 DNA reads TGTGCCAGCAGCCAAGATGCCGGTGGACAGGGGGTCTCCTACGAGCAGTACTTC.

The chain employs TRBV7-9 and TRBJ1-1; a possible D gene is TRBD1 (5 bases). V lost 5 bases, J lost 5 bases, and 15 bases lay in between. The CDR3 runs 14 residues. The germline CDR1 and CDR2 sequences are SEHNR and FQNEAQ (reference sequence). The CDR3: CASSQTRGGTEAFF. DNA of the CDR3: TGTGCCAGCAGCCAGACACGCGGGGGGACTGAAGCTTTCTTT.